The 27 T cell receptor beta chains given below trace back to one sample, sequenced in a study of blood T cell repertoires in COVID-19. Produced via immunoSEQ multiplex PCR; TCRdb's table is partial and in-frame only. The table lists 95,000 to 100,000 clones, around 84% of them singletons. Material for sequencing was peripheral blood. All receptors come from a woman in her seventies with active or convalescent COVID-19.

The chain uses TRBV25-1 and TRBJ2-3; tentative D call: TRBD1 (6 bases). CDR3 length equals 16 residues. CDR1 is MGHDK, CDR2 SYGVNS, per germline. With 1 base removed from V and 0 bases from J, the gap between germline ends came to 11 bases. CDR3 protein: CASSELGAISTDTQYF. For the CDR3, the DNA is TGTGCCAGCAGTGAATTGGGGGCCATTAGCACAGATACGCAGTATTTT. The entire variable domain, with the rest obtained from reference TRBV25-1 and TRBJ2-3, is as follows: EADIYQTPRYLVIGTGKKITLECSQTMGHDKMYWYQQDPGMELHLIHYSYGVNSTEKGDLSSESTVSRIRTEHFPLTLESARPSHTSQYLCASSELGAISTDTQYFGPGTRLTVL.

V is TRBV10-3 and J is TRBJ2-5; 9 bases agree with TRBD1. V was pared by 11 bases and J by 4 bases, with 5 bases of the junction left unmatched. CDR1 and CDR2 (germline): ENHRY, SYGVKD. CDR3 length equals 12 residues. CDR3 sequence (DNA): TGTGCCGTGACAGGGGGAGGAGAGACCCAGTACTTC. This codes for CAVTGGGETQYF.

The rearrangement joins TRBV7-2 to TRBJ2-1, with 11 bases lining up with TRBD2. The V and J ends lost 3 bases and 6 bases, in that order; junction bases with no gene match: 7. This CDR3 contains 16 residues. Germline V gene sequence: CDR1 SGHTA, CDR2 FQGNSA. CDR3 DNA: TGTGCCAGCAGCTTGCACGGGACTAGCGGACTCAATGAGCAGTTCTTC. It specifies CASSLHGTSGLNEQFF.

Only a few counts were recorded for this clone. The CDR3 reads CASSLGTRYTEAFF. CDR3 nucleotides: TGTGCCAGCAGTCTCGGGACAAGGTACACTGAAGCTTTCTTT. The chain links TRBV6-5 to TRBJ1-1, with a possible D match to TRBD1 (6 bases). Germline V gives CDR1 MNHEY, CDR2 SVGAGI. The V end lost 5 bases, the J end lost 3 bases, and 13 bases lay between the germline ends. CDR3 size: 14 residues.

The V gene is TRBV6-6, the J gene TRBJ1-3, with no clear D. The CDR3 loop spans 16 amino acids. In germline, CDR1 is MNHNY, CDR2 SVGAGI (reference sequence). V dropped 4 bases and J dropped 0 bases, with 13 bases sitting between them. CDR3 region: CASSSLGQFSGNTIYF. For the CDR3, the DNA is TGTGCCAGCAGTTCTCTTGGCCAGTTCTCTGGAAACACCATATATTTT.

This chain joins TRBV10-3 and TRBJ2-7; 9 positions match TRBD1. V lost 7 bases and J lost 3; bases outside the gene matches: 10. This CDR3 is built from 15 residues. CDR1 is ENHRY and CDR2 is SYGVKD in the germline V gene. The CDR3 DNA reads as TGTGCCATCAACGATCCGGGACAGGGCTACTACGAGCAGTACTTC. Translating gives CAINDPGQGYYEQYF.

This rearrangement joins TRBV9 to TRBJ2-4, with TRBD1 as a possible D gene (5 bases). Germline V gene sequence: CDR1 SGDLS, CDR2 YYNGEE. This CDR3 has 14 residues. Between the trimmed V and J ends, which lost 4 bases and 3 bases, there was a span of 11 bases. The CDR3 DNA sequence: TGTGCCAGCAGCACCGGACAAGGCAAAAACATTCAGTACTTC. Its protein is CASSTGQGKNIQYF.

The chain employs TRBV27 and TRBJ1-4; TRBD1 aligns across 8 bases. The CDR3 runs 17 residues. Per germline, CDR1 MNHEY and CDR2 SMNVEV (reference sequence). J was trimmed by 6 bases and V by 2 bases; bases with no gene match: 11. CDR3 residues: CASSLLRTGRGHEKLFF. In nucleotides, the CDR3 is TGTGCCAGCAGTTTACTACGGACAGGGCGTGGACATGAAAAACTGTTTTTT.

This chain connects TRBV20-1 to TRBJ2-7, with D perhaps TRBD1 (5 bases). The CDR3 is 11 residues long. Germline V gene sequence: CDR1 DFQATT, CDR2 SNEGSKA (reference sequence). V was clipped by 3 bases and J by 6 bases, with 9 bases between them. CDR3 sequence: CSASGQGEQYF. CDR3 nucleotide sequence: TGCAGTGCTAGCGGCCAGGGCGAGCAGTACTTC.

This CDR3 is CASSLVGTGAGDTQYF. The CDR3 nucleotides are TGTGCCAGCAGCTTAGTAGGGACAGGAGCTGGAGATACGCAGTATTTT. V and J are TRBV7-2 and TRBJ2-3, with 8 bases lining up with TRBD1. This CDR3 spans 16 amino acids. CDR1 and CDR2 (germline): SGHTA, FQGNSA. V dropped 1 base and J dropped 5; count of bases not matched to a gene: 8.

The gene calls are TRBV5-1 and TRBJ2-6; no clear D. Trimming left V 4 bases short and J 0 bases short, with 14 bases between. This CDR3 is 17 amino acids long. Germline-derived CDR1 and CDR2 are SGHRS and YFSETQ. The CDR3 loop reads CASSLVPGVSGANVLTF. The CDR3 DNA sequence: TGCGCCAGCAGCCTGGTCCCAGGTGTCTCTGGGGCCAACGTCCTGACTTTC.

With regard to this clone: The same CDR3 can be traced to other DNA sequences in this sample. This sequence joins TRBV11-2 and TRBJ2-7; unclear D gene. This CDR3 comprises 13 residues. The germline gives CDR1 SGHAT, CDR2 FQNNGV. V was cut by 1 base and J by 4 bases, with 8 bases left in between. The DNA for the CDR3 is TGTGCCAGCAGCTTAGGAGGTCCATACGAGCAGTACTTC. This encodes CASSLGGPYEQYF.

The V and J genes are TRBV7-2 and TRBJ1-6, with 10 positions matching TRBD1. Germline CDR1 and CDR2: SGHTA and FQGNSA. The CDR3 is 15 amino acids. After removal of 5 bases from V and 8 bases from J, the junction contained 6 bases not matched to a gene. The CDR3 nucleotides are TGTGCCAGCAGCGTAAGACAGGGGGCGGATTCACCCCTCCACTTT. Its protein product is CASSVRQGADSPLHF.

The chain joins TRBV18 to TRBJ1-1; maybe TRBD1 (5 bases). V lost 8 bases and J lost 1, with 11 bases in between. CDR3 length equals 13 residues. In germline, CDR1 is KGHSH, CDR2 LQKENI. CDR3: CASQGNWNTEAFF. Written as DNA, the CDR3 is TGTGCCAGCCAGGGTAATTGGAACACTGAAGCTTTCTTT.

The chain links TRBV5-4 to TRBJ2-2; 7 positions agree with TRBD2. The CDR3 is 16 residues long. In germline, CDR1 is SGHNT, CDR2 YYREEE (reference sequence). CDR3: CVTAAGIGLDTGELFF. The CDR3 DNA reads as TGTGTCACAGCAGCGGGGATTGGGTTGGACACCGGGGAGCTGTTTTTT.

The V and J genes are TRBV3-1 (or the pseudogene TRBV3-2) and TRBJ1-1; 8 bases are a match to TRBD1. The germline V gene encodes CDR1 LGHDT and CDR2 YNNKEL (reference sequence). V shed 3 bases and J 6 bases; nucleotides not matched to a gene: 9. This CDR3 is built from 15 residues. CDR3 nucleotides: TGTGCCAGCAGCCACTGGACAGGGCAAGGGGCTGAAGCTTTCTTT. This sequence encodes CASSHWTGQGAEAFF.

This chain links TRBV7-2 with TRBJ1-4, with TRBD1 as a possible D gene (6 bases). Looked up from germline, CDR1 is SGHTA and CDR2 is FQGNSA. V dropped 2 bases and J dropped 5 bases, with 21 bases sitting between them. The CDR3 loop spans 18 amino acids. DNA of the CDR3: TGTGCCAGCAGCTTAACATTTCCCTCTACAGGGTGGAATGAAAAACTGTTTTTT. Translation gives CASSLTFPSTGWNEKLFF.

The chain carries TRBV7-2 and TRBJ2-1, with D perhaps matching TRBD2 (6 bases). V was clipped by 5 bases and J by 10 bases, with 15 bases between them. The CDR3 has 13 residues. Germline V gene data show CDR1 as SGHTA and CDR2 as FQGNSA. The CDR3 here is CASSPGPSEEQFF. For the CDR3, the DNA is TGTGCCAGCAGCCCAGGGCCTAGCGAAGAGCAGTTCTTC. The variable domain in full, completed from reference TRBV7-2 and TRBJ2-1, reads GAGVSQSPSNKVTEKGKDVELRCDPISGHTALYWYRQSLGQGLEFLIYFQGNSAPDKSGLPSDRFSAERTGGSVSTLTIQRTQQEDSAVYLCASSPGPSEEQFFGPGTRLTVL.

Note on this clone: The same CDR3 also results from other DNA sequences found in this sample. CDR3 region: CASSPFGGKEKLFF. In DNA form, the CDR3 reads TGTGCCAGCAGTCCATTCGGGGGAAAAGAAAAACTGTTTTTT. This chain joins TRBV6-2 or TRBV6-3 and TRBJ1-4, with D maybe TRBD1 (5 bases). Germline CDR1 and CDR2: MNHEY and SVGEGT. The CDR3 totals 14 residues. The ends were cut back, 5 bases at V and 8 bases at J, with 15 bases in the middle.

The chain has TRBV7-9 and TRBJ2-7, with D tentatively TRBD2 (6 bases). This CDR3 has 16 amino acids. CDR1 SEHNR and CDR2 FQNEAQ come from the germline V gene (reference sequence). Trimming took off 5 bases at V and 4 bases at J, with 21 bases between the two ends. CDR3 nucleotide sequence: TGTGCCAGCAGCCCCATGCAAGCGGGCGTAACTTACGAGCAGTACTTC. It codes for CASSPMQAGVTYEQYF. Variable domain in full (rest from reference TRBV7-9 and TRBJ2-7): DTGVSQNPRHKITKRGQNVTFRCDPISEHNRLYWYRQTLGQGPEFLTYFQNEAQLEKSRLLSDRFSAERPKGSFSTLEIQRTEQGDSAMYLCASSPMQAGVTYEQYFGPGTRLTVT.

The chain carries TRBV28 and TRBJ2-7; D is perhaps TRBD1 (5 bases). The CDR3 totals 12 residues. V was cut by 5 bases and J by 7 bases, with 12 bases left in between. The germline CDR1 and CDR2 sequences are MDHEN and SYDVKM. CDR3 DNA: TGTGCCAGCAGTCCGATCGACAGAGAGCAGTACTTC. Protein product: CASSPIDREQYF.

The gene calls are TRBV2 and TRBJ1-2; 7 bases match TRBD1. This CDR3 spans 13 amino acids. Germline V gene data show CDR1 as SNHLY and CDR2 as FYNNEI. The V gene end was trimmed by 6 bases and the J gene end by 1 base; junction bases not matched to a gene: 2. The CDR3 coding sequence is TGTGCCAGCAGCTCAGGGGGTAACTATGGCTACACCTTC. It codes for CASSSGGNYGYTF.

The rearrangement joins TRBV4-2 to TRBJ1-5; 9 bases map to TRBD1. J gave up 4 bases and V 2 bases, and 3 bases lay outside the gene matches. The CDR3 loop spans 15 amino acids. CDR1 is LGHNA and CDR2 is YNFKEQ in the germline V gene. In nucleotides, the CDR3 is TGTGCCAGCAGCCAACGGGACAGGGTAAATCAGCCCCAGCATTTT. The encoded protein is CASSQRDRVNQPQHF.

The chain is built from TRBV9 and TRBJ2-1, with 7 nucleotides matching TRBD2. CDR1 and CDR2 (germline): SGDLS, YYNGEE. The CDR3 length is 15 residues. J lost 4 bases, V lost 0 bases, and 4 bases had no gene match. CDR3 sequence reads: CASSVEGTTYNEQFF. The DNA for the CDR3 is TGTGCCAGCAGCGTAGAGGGGACTACATACAATGAGCAGTTCTTC.

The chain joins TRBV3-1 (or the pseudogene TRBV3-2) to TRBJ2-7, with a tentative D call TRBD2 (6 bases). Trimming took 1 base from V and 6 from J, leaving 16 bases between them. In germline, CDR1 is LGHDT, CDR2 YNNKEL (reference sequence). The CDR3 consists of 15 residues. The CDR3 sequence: CASSQAPTRGLEQYF. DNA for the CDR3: TGTGCCAGCAGCCAAGCCCCGACTAGAGGGCTCGAGCAGTACTTC.

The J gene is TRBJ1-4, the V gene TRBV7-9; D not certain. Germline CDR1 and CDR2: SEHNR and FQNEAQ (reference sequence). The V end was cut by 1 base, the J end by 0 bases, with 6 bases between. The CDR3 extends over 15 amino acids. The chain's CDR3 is CASSLGQTTNEKLFF. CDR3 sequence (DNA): TGTGCCAGCAGCTTAGGTCAGACAACTAATGAAAAACTGTTTTTT. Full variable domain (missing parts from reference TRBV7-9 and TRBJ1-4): DTGVSQNPRHKITKRGQNVTFRCDPISEHNRLYWYRQTLGQGPEFLTYFQNEAQLEKSRLLSDRFSAERPKGSFSTLEIQRTEQGDSAMYLCASSLGQTTNEKLFFGSGTQLSVL.

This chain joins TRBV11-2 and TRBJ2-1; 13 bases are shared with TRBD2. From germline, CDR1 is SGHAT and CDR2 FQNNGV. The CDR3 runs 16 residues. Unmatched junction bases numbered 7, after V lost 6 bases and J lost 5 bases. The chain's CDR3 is CASRPTSGRAHNEQFF. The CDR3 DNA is TGTGCCAGCAGGCCTACTAGCGGGAGGGCCCACAATGAGCAGTTCTTC.